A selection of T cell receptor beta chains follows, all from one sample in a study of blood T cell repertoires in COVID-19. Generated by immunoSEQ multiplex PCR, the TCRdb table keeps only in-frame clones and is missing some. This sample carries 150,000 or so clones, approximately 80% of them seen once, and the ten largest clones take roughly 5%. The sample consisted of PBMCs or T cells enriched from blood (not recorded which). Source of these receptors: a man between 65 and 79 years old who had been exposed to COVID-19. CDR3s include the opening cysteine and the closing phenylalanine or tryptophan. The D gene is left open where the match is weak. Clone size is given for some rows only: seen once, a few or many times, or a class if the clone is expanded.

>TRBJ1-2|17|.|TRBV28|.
TGTGCCAGCAGTTTAATCAGCTGGACAAGCAGTAACTATGGCTACACCTTC
CASSLISWTSSNYGYTF
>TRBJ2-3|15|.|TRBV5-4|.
TGTGCCAGCAGCTTTAGGCTGACAGCCACAGATACGCAGTATTTT
CASSFRLTATDTQYF
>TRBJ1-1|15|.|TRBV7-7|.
TGTGCCAGCAGCCCGACACAGGACAAGAACACTGAAGCTTTCTTT
CASSPTQDKNTEAFF
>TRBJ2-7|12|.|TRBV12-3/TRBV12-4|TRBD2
TGTGCCAGCAGTGGGGCGGGAGGGAAGCAGTACTTC
CASSGAGGKQYF
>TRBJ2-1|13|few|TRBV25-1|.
TGTGCCAGCAGTAAACCCTTGCTAGATGAGCAGTTCTTC
CASSKPLLDEQFF
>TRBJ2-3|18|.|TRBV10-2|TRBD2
TGCGCCAGCAGTGAGTACCTGGGCGGGAGATCTAGCACAGATACGCAGTATTTT
CASSEYLGGRSSTDTQYF
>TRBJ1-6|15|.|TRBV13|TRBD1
TGTGCCAGCAGCTTAGCCGGGACAGTTAATTCACCCCTCCACTTT
CASSLAGTVNSPLHF
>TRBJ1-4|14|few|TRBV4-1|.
TGCGCCAGCAGCCCACAGGGTGATTATGAAAAACTGTTTTTT
CASSPQGDYEKLFF
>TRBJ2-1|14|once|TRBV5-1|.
TGCGCCAGCAGCTGGGGGCCCCCCCCCAATGAGCAGTTCTTC
CASSWGPPPNEQFF
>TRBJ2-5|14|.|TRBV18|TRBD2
TGTGCCAGCTCACTAGGACTAGCGGGGGAGACCCAGTACTTC
CASSLGLAGETQYF
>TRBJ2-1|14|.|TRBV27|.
TGTGCCAGCATGAAGCGACGGGAGTTCGGTGAGCAGTTCTTC
CASMKRREFGEQFF
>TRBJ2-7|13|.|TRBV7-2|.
TGTGCCAGCAGCCCGAACAGGGAACGCGAGCAGTACTTC
CASSPNREREQYF
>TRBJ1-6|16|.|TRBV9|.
TGTGCCAGCAGCGATAATATCCCGGGATATAATTCACCCCTCCACTTT
CASSDNIPGYNSPLHF
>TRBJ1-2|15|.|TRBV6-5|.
TGTGCCAGCAGCCCCGGGGGTGGCCTAATCTATGGCTACACCTTC
CASSPGGGLIYGYTF
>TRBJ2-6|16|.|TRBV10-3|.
TGTGCCATCAGCGGGATAACAGTCTCTGGGGCCAACGTCCTGACTTTC
CAISGITVSGANVLTF
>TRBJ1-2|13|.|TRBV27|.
TGTGCCAGCAGCCCAGACAGCCTCTATGGCTACACCTTC
CASSPDSLYGYTF
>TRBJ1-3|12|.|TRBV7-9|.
TGTGCCAGCAGTCCTAGCGGAAACACCATATATTTT
CASSPSGNTIYF
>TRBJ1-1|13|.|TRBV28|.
TGTGCCAGCAGTTTAGTTGTGCAGACTGAAGCTTTCTTT
CASSLVVQTEAFF
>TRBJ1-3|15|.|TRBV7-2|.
TGTGCCAGCAGCTTAGCGCGGAGCAGCGGAAACACCATATATTTT
CASSLARSSGNTIYF
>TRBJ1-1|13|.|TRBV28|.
TGTGCCAGCAGTAAAACACCGAACACTGAAGCTTTCTTT
CASSKTPNTEAFF
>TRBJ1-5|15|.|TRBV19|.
TGTGCCAGCAGAACTACCGACCGTAGCAATCAGCCCCAGCATTTT
CASRTTDRSNQPQHF
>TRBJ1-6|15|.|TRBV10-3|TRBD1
TGTGCCATCAGTGATCTGGACAGGGAGAATTCACCCCTCCACTTT
CAISDLDRENSPLHF
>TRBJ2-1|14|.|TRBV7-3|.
TGTGCCAGCAGCCGGCAGGAGGTTGCGCATGAGCAGTTCTTC
CASSRQEVAHEQFF
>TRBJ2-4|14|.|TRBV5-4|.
TGTGCCAGCAGCCAACAGGGTTCCGAAAACATTCAGTACTTC
CASSQQGSENIQYF
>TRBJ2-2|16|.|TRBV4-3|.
TGCGCCAGCAGCCAAGATCGGCAGGTGAACACCGGAGAGCTGTTTTTT
CASSQDRQVNTGELFF
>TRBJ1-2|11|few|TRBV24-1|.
TGTGCCACCAGTGATCCGAGGGGCTACACCTTC
CATSDPRGYTF
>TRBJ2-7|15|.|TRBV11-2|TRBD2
TGTGCCAGCACCTTAGGGGCTAGCGGGAACTACGAGCAGTACTTC
CASTLGASGNYEQYF
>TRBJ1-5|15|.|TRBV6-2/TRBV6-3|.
TGTGCCAGCAGTTTCCCTGGACTAGTCAATCAGCCCCAGCATTTT
CASSFPGLVNQPQHF
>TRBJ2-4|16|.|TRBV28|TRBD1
TGTGCCAGCAGTACAGGGGGCGGGGTAGCCAAAAACATTCAGTACTTC
CASSTGGGVAKNIQYF
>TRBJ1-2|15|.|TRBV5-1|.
TGCGCCAGCAGGGGGAGTTACGACCGTAACTATGGCTACACCTTC
CASRGSYDRNYGYTF
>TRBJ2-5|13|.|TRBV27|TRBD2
TGTGCCAGCAGACTAGCGGGTCACGAGACCCAGTACTTC
CASRLAGHETQYF
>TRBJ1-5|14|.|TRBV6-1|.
TGTGCCAGCAGTGAAGTTAAAAGCAATCAGCCCCAGCATTTT
CASSEVKSNQPQHF
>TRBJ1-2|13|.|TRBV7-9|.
TGTGCCAGCAGCTTAGCGCCAGGGGTTGGCTACACCTTC
CASSLAPGVGYTF
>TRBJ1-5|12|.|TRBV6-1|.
TGTGCCAGCAGTGAGCTAGGACAGCCCCAGCATTTT
CASSELGQPQHF
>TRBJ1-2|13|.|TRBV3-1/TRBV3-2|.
TGTGCCAGCAGCCAAGCAGGGGTCTATGGCTACACCTTC
CASSQAGVYGYTF
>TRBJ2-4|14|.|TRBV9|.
TGTGCCAGCAGCGAGGGGGTGGCCAAAAACATTCAGTACTTC
CASSEGVAKNIQYF
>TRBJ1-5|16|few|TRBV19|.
TGTGCCAGTAGTTCACATGTCGGGGGGAGAGGGCAGCCCCAGCATTTT
CASSSHVGGRGQPQHF
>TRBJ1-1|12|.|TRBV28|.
TGTGCCAGCACAGACAGGAACACTGAAGCTTTCTTT
CASTDRNTEAFF
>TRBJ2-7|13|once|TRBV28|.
TGTGCCAGCAGGGCACAGGGGGAGGGCGAGCAGTACTTC
CASRAQGEGEQYF
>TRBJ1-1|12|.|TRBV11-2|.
TGTGCCAGCAGCCAGACAGAGACTGAAGCTTTCTTT
CASSQTETEAFF
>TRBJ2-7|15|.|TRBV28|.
TGTGCCAGCAGTTTGGTCGCGAGGATTAAGTACGAGCAGTACTTC
CASSLVARIKYEQYF
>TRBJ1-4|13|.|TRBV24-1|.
TGTGCCACCAGTGAAGGAGTTGGGGAAAAACTGTTTTTT
CATSEGVGEKLFF